This entry lists 3 T cell receptor beta chains sequenced from one sample in a study of control samples from healthy donors and cancer patients. Produced via immunoSEQ multiplex PCR; TCRdb's table is partial and in-frame only. Here the sample spans about 180,000 clones, about 91% being singletons. The sequencing input was blood. The receptors come from a woman in her thirties or forties in good health.

This sequence joins TRBV9 and TRBJ1-6; no clear D. The V end was cut by 5 bases, the J end by 5 bases, with 8 bases between. The CDR3 sequence is 13 residues long. Germline V gives CDR1 SGDLS, CDR2 YYNGEE. DNA for the CDR3: TGTGCCAGCAGTCAGAACCATAATTCACCCCTCCACTTT. This sequence encodes CASSQNHNSPLHF.

J is TRBJ2-3 and V is TRBV5-5; TRBD1 matches at 9 bases. CDR3 length equals 15 residues. V lost 1 base to trimming and J lost 3 bases; unmatched junction nucleotides: 3. Germline V gives CDR1 SGHKS, CDR2 YYEKEE (reference sequence). The CDR3 reads CASSLQGTGTDTQYF. CDR3 DNA: TGTGCCAGCAGCTTGCAGGGGACAGGGACAGATACGCAGTATTTT.

V and J are TRBV27 and TRBJ2-1; a possible D gene is TRBD1 (5 bases). The CDR3 spans 17 residues. Trimming pared 5 bases from V and 1 base from J, leaving 18 bases between. The germline gives CDR1 MNHEY, CDR2 SMNVEV (reference sequence). CDR3 sequence (DNA): TGTGCCAGCAGTCCCCAGGGCATCGGCGGATCCTACAATGAGCAGTTCTTC. Its protein product is CASSPQGIGGSYNEQFF.